This T cell receptor beta chain was obtained from a study of blood T cells in healthy people across ages (dated by TCRdb to 2015 to 2017). With regard to the full study: In model experiments, template switching captured roughly one uniquely barcoded TCR beta cDNA molecule for every two T cells. The study measured age-related changes in TCR beta repertoire diversity using deep sequencing normalized with unique cDNA molecular identifiers. Four age groups were formed from the donors: young (average 16 years), middle-aged (around 40), aged (about 68) and long-lived (around 82). To avoid experimental bias, donors of different ages were spread randomly across the sequencing lanes. The study analyzed two additional independent replicas of 1 million unique cDNA reads from the same blood draw for two donors, one aged 18 to 30 and one aged 80 or older. Beyond this particular receptor, the publication reports: Estimates of total diversity based on one million sequenced T cells were regarded as lower bounds and as underestimates. Compared with the aged group, more naive CD4+ T cells, fewer expanded clones and increased TCR diversity were shown by the long-lived group, suggesting age selection. A strong correlation was found between observed TCR beta diversity and the percentage of naive T cells measured by flow cytometry. Bulk unsorted PBMC profiling prevented conclusive comparison of naive and antigen-experienced compartments. Because donor CMV infection status was unknown, age-related changes in expanded clonotypes were potentially confounded. As age increased, observed TCR beta diversity per million T cells dropped in a roughly linear way, and a significant reduction was already evident by age 40.

The library was made by 5' RACE. This sample was sequenced with an Illumina HiSeq 2500. The second PCR ran for about 6 to 12 cycles and used a J-beta primer mix along with a sample-barcoded 5' primer. A template-switch 5' adaptor carrying 12 random nucleotides introduced a unique molecular identifier onto each TCR beta cDNA molecule. Each sample yielded at least 3 million CDR3-containing paired-end reads. First-strand cDNA synthesis was performed from all RNA using the Mint cDNA synthesis kit, with priming by a TRBC-specific oligonucleotide. After uracil-DNA glycosylase treatment, a first 18-cycle PCR used universal primers M1SS and BC2_uni_R on all cDNA. The study's processing was this. Normalization of each sample was performed by random selection of 1 million high-quality reads, each carrying a distinct molecular identifier. Instead of being binned into consensus sequences, reads that shared molecular identifiers were thrown out. MiTCR, run with a Q25 quality threshold and the strictest error-elimination algorithm, handled CDR3 identification, clonotype clustering and error correction. Lower-bound total TCR beta diversity was estimated with a nonparametric unseen species model using Euler transformation. Clones were called with MiXCR by TCRdb after fastp trimmed the public reads at Q25, and only in-frame beta chains were retained. Rows with one shared CDR3 protein collapse into an entry with the most common genes and DNA. What appears here as the V and J calls and clone size reflects TCRdb's work, not the paper's. This sample gives 790,000 or so distinct CDR3 sequences in total; less than 60% of them show up just once. The ten largest clones capture around 18% of the sample.

The germline V gene gives CDR1 as ENHRY and CDR2 as SYGVKD. V is shortened by 0 bases, J by 6 bases, and the region joining them spans 13 bases. Inclusive of the bounding cysteine and phenylalanine, the CDR3 is 15 residues long. Of the read, only the CDR3 DNA is kept; its 45 bases are in frame from base 1. This clonotype came up many times. The antigen it binds to is not known. No clone much larger than this one lies a single base away; base qualities are absent. The donors were roughly 40 Caucasian individuals from Russia, aged about 6 to 95 years, who were systemically healthy. Each donor gave about 11 milliliters of peripheral blood, drawn into EDTA-treated Vacutainer tubes. Ficoll-Paque density-gradient centrifugation was used to isolate PBMCs, with at least 6 million per sample. Total RNA was extracted from PBMCs with Trizol reagent, with at least 5 micrograms obtained per sample. For every donor, flow cytometry on a PBMC aliquot measured the percentage of naive CD45RAhigh/CD27high T cells.

The sequence came from a man older than 75 in good health. This receptor chain uses TRBV10-3 and TRBJ2-3; the D gene is not confidently resolved. Specimen: blood. Here is the DNA: TGTGCCATCAGTGAGTCCCGTGGGCCCGAGGATACGCAGTATTTT. Translated, this gives CAISESRGPEDTQYF.